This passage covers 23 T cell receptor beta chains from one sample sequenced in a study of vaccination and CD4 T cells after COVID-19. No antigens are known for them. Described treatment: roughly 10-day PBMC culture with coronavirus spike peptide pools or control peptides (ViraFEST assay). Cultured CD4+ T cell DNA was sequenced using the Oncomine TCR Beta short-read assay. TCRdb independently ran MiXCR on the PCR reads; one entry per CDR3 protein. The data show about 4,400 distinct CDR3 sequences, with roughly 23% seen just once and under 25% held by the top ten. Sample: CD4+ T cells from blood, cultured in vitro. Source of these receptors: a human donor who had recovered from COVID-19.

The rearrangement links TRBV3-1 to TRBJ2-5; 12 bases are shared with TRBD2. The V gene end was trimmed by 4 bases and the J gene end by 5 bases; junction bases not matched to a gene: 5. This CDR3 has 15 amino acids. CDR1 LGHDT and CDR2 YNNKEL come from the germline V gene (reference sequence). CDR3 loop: CASSLSSGGAETQYF. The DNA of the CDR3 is TGTGCCAGCAGCCTATCTAGCGGGGGGGCGGAGACCCAGTACTTC.

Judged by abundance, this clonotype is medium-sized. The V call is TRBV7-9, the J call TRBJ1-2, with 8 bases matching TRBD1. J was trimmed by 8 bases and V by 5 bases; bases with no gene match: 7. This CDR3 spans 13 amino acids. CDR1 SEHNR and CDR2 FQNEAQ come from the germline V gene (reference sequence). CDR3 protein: CASSRTGNSGYTF. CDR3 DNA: TGTGCCAGCAGCCGGACAGGGAACTCGGGCTACACCTTC.

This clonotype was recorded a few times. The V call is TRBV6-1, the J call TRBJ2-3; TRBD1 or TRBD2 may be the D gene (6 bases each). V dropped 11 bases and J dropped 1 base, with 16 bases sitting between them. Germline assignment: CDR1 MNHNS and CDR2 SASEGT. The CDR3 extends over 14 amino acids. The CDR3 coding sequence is TGTGCCGTGAGGGGGGCGCAAGGCACAGATACGCAGTATTTT. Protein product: CAVRGAQGTDTQYF.

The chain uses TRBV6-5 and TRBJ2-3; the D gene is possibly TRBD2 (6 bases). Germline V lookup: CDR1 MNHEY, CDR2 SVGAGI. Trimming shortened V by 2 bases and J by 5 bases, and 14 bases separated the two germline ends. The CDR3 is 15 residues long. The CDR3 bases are TGTGCCAGCAGTTACGGACTGAGGGGAGGAGATACGCAGTATTTT. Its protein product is CASSYGLRGGDTQYF.

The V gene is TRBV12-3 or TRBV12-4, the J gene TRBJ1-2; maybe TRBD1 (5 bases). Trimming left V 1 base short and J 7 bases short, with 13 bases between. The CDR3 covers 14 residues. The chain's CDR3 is CASSLGGVPGGYTF. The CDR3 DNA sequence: TGTGCCAGCAGTTTAGGGGGGGTACCGGGTGGCTACACCTTC.

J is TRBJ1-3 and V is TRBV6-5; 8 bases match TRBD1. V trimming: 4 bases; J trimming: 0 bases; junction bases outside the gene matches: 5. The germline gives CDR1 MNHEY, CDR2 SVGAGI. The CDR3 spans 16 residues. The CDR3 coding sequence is TGTGCCAGCAGTTTCGGGACAGGCCTCTCTGGAAACACCATATATTTT. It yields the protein CASSFGTGLSGNTIYF.

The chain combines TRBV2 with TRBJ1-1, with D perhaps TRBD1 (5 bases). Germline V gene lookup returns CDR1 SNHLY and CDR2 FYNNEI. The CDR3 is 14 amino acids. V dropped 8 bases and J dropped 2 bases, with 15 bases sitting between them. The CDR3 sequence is CASVPGTLNTEAFF. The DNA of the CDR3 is TGTGCCAGCGTCCCCGGGACCCTAAACACTGAAGCTTTCTTT. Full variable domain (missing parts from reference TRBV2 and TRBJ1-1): EPEVTQTPSHQVTQMGQEVILRCVPISNHLYFYWYRQILGQKVEFLVSFYNNEISEKSEIFDDQFSVERPDGSNFTLKIRSTKLEDSAMYFCASVPGTLNTEAFFGQGTRLTVV.

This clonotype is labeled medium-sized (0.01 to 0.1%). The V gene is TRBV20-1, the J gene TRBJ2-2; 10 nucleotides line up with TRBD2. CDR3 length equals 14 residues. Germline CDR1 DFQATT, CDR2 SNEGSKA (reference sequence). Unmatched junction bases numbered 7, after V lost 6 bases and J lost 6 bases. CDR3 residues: CSAAAGGLAGELFF. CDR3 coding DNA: TGCAGTGCCGCAGCGGGGGGGTTGGCCGGGGAGCTGTTTTTT.

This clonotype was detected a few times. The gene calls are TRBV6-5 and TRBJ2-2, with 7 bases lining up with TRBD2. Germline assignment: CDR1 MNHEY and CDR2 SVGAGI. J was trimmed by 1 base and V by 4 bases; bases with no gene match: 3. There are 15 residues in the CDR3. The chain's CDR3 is CASSSGEGNTGELFF. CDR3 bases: TGTGCCAGCAGTTCGGGGGAGGGGAACACCGGGGAGCTGTTTTTT.

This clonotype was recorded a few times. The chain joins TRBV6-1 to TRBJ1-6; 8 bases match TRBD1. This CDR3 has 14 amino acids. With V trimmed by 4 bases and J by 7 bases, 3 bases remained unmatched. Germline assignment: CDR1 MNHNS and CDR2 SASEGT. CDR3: CASSGDRPNSPLHF. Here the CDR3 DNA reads TGTGCCAGCAGTGGGGACAGGCCGAATTCACCCCTCCACTTT.

The CDR3 nucleotides are TGTGCCAGCAGTGAAAACGGAGGACAGGGGCCGTTCTTC. Translation: CASSENGGQGPFF. The chain combines TRBV6-1 with TRBJ2-1; 9 positions agree with TRBD1. Losses at the gene ends were 2 bases for V and 15 bases for J; bases not matched to a gene: 8. The CDR3 contains 13 residues. Germline V gives CDR1 MNHNS, CDR2 SASEGT.

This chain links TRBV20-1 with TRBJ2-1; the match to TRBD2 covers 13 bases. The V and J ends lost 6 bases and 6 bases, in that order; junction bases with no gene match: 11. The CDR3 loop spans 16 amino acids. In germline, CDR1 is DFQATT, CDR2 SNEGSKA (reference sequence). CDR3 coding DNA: TGCAGTGCACCTACTAGCGGGGGGGCCTCATCCAATGAGCAGTTCTTC. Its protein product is CSAPTSGGASSNEQFF.

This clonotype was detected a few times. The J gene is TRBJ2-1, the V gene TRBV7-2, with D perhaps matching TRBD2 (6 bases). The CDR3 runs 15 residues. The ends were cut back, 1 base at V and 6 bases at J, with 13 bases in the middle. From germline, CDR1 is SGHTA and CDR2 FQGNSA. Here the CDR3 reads CASSLGGLRINEQFF. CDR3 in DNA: TGTGCCAGCAGCTTAGGAGGACTAAGGATCAATGAGCAGTTCTTC.

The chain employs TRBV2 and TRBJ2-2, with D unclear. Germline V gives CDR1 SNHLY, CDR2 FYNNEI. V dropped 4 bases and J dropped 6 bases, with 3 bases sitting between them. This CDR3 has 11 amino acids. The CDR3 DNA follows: TGTGCCAGCAGTGCTGCCGGGGAGCTGTTTTTT. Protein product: CASSAAGELFF.

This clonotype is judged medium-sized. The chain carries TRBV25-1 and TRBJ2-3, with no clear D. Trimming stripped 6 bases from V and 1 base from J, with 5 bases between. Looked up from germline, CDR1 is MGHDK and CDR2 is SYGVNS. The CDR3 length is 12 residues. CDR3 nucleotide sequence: TGTGCCAGCAGGGCAGGCACAGATACGCAGTATTTT. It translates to CASRAGTDTQYF.

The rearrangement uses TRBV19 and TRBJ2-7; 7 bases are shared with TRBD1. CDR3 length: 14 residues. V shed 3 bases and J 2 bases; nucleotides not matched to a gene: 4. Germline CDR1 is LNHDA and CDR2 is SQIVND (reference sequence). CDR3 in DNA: TGTGCCAGTAGTATGGTAGGACAGGCCTACGAGCAGTACTTC. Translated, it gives CASSMVGQAYEQYF.

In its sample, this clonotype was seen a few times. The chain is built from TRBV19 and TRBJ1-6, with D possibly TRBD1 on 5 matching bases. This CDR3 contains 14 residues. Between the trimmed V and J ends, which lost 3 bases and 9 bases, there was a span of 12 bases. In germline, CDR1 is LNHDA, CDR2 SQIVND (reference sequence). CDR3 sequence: CASSIPGGRSPLHF. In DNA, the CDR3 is TGTGCCAGTAGTATCCCCGGGGGTCGTTCACCCCTCCACTTT.

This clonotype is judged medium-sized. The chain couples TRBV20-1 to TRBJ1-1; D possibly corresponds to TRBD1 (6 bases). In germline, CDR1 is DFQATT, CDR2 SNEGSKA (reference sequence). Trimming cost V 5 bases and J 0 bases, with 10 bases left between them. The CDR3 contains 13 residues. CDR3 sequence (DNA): TGCAGTGCTCTACAGGGCGTGAACACTGAAGCTTTCTTT. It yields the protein CSALQGVNTEAFF.

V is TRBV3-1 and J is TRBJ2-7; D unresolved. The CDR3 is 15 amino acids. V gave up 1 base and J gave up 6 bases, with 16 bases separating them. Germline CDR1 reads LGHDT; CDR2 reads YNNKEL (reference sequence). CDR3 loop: CASSQGYSSSGEQYF. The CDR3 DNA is TGTGCCAGCAGCCAAGGCTACTCATCGTCGGGCGAGCAGTACTTC.

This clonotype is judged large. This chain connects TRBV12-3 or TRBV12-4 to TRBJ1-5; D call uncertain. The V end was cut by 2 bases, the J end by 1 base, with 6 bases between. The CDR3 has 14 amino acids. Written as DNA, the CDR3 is TGTGCCAGCAGTTTACAGGTCAGCAATCAGCCCCAGCATTTT. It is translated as CASSLQVSNQPQHF.

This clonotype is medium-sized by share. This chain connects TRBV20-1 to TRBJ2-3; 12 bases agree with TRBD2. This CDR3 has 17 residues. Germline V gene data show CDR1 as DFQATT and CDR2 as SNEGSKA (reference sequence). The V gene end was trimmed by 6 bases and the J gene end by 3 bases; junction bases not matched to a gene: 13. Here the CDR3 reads CSAIGPSGGAGTDTQYF. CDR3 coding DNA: TGCAGTGCCATAGGTCCTAGCGGGGGGGCCGGGACAGATACGCAGTATTTT.

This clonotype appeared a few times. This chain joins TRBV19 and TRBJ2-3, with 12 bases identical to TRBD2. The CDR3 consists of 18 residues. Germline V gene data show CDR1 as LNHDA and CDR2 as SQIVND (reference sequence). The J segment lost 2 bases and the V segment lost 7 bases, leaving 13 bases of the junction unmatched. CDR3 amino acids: CASISTSGGVLTTDTQYF. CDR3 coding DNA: TGTGCCAGTATTTCGACTAGCGGGGGTGTACTCACCACAGATACGCAGTATTTT.

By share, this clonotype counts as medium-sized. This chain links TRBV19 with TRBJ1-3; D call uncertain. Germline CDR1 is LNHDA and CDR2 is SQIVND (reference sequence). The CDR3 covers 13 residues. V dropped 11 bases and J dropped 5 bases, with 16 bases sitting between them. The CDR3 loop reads CALFSPGRNTIYF. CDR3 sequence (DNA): TGTGCCCTCTTTTCGCCTGGACGAAACACCATATATTTT.